Here is one T cell receptor (beta chain) with its context. The antigen remains undetermined. These data belong to a study of T cell responses to AZD1222 COVID-19 vaccine. Sequenced by immunoSEQ multiplex PCR; TCRdb stores in-frame clones only, minus some. The table has 150,000 to 200,000 clones, 90% seen once. The germline gives CDR1 MGHRA, CDR2 YSYEKL. V lost 1 base and J lost 3; bases outside the gene matches: 11. CDR3 length equals 17 residues. Study-level points and caveats: Scientists sampled the repertoires only once the peak T cell response had passed. Spike-wide coverage was observed for vaccine-associated CD4 TCRs, with dominant responses at 160-218 and 743-854. Only five to seven individuals given AZD1222 were seropositive at baseline.

This chain connects TRBV4-1 to TRBJ2-7; 8 bases are shared with TRBD2. This TCR was recovered from an adult who received the AZD1222 COVID-19 vaccine. Sequencing used peripheral blood, obtained 28 days after the second AZD1222 dose. Here the CDR3 DNA reads TGCGCCAGCAGCCAAGCTGCCCTTAGCGGGGCGATCTACGAGCAGTACTTC. It translates to CASSQAALSGAIYEQYF.